Listed below are T cell receptor beta chains from one sample, sequenced in a study of blood T cells in healthy people across ages. One entry per CDR3 protein results from TCRdb running MiXCR on the 5' RACE reads. The sample includes 650,000 or so distinct CDR3 sequences, around 52% of them seen just once. The source material was blood. The receptors were sampled from a woman of 80 years or more in good health. CDR3s include the opening cysteine and the closing phenylalanine or tryptophan. Fields, in order: CDR3 DNA, CDR3 protein, V gene, J gene, D gene, clone size. A D gene is named only where the DNA matches it firmly. Clone size is not always given. Where it is, it says once, few, many or a class for expanded clones.

cdr3_nt: TGCGCCAGCAGCCAAGCGGGACTCTCCTACGAGCAGTACTTC; cdr3_aa: CASSQAGLSYEQYF; v_call: TRBV4-1; j_call: TRBJ2-7; d_call: NA; clone_size: once
cdr3_nt: TGTGCCAGCAGCCAAGGCCCTCAAGGGTACTATGGCTACACCTTC; cdr3_aa: CASSQGPQGYYGYTF; v_call: TRBV3-1; j_call: TRBJ1-2; d_call: NA; clone_size: NA
cdr3_nt: TGTGCCACCAGCAGAAGGGGGGTCGACACTGAAGCTTTCTTT; cdr3_aa: CATSRRGVDTEAFF; v_call: TRBV15; j_call: TRBJ1-1; d_call: NA; clone_size: few
cdr3_nt: TGTGCCAGCAGCTTTCCCCGGGAGCAGTACTTC; cdr3_aa: CASSFPREQYF; v_call: TRBV7-2; j_call: TRBJ2-5; d_call: NA; clone_size: NA
cdr3_nt: TGTGCTACCGGGGAGCTCTCGTACAATGAGCAGTTCTTC; cdr3_aa: CATGELSYNEQFF; v_call: TRBV28; j_call: TRBJ2-1; d_call: NA; clone_size: few
cdr3_nt: TGTGCCAGCAGCTTAGGGGGGCAGGGGGCGATCGAGACCCAGTACTTC; cdr3_aa: CASSLGGQGAIETQYF; v_call: TRBV7-2; j_call: TRBJ2-5; d_call: TRBD1; clone_size: NA
cdr3_nt: TGTGCCAGCATAAGGTCAGATACGCAGTATTTT; cdr3_aa: CASIRSDTQYF; v_call: TRBV2; j_call: TRBJ2-3; d_call: NA; clone_size: few
cdr3_nt: TGTGCCAGCAGGGGTCAGGGGGGGACTGAAGCTTTCTTT; cdr3_aa: CASRGQGGTEAFF; v_call: TRBV2; j_call: TRBJ1-1; d_call: TRBD1; clone_size: many
cdr3_nt: TGTGCCAGCACCGACAAGCGGGGTTCATCCTACAATGAGCAGTTCTTC; cdr3_aa: CASTDKRGSSYNEQFF; v_call: TRBV7-2; j_call: TRBJ2-1; d_call: TRBD2; clone_size: many
cdr3_nt: TGTGCCAGCACCCAAAGCGGGGGAGCTTTGGATACGCAGTATTTT; cdr3_aa: CASTQSGGALDTQYF; v_call: TRBV11-2; j_call: TRBJ2-3; d_call: TRBD2; clone_size: NA
cdr3_nt: TGTGCCAGCAGCGCGGGACGAGCCAGCGGCGGGGAGCTGTTTTTT; cdr3_aa: CASSAGRASGGELFF; v_call: TRBV9; j_call: TRBJ2-2; d_call: NA; clone_size: NA
cdr3_nt: TGTGCCAGCGAGGGACAGAACACCGGGGAGCTGTTTTTT; cdr3_aa: CASEGQNTGELFF; v_call: TRBV9; j_call: TRBJ2-2; d_call: NA; clone_size: NA
cdr3_nt: TGCGCCAGAATTGACAGGGGGTCGAATGGCTACACCTTC; cdr3_aa: CARIDRGSNGYTF; v_call: TRBV2; j_call: TRBJ1-2; d_call: TRBD1; clone_size: NA
cdr3_nt: TGCAGTCTTAGGGGGAACACTGAAGCTTTCTTT; cdr3_aa: CSLRGNTEAFF; v_call: TRBV20-1; j_call: TRBJ1-1; d_call: NA; clone_size: NA
cdr3_nt: TGTGCCAGCAGTCCTTTCGCGGGAACACAAGAGACCCAGTACTTC; cdr3_aa: CASSPFAGTQETQYF; v_call: TRBV27; j_call: TRBJ2-5; d_call: NA; clone_size: NA
cdr3_nt: TGTGCCAGCAGCCCTCTCGGCCGGGGGAGTAGGAACCGCCAAGAGACCCAGTACTTC; cdr3_aa: CASSPLGRGSRNRQETQYF; v_call: TRBV11-2; j_call: TRBJ2-5; d_call: NA; clone_size: NA
cdr3_nt: TGCAGTGCTAGAGATTGGGGGGGGCCCACAGATACGCAGTATTTT; cdr3_aa: CSARDWGGPTDTQYF; v_call: TRBV20-1; j_call: TRBJ2-3; d_call: NA; clone_size: few
cdr3_nt: TGCGCCAGCAGCGGGAGCGGGGTCAACGCCGGGGAGCTGTTTTTT; cdr3_aa: CASSGSGVNAGELFF; v_call: TRBV5-1; j_call: TRBJ2-2; d_call: TRBD2; clone_size: NA
cdr3_nt: TGCAGTGCTAGGGCGGACAGAAGGAACTCCTATGGCTACACCTTC; cdr3_aa: CSARADRRNSYGYTF; v_call: TRBV20-1; j_call: TRBJ1-2; d_call: NA; clone_size: NA
cdr3_nt: TGTGCCAGCAGCCAAGTACGACAGGGGGTAAACTCTGGGGCCAACGTCCTGACTTTC; cdr3_aa: CASSQVRQGVNSGANVLTF; v_call: TRBV4-2; j_call: TRBJ2-6; d_call: TRBD1; clone_size: many
cdr3_nt: TGCGCCAGCAGCCAACCCCCCCGCTGCGAGCAGTTCTTC; cdr3_aa: CASSQPPRCEQFF; v_call: TRBV4-1; j_call: TRBJ2-1; d_call: NA; clone_size: NA
cdr3_nt: TGTGCCACCAGCAGACCCGGGACAGGGGGACACAATGAGCAGTTCTTC; cdr3_aa: CATSRPGTGGHNEQFF; v_call: TRBV15; j_call: TRBJ2-1; d_call: TRBD1; clone_size: NA
cdr3_nt: TGTGCCAGCAGTGCAACCGGGGTTCAAACCGGGGAGCTGTTTTTT; cdr3_aa: CASSATGVQTGELFF; v_call: TRBV25-1; j_call: TRBJ2-2; d_call: NA; clone_size: few